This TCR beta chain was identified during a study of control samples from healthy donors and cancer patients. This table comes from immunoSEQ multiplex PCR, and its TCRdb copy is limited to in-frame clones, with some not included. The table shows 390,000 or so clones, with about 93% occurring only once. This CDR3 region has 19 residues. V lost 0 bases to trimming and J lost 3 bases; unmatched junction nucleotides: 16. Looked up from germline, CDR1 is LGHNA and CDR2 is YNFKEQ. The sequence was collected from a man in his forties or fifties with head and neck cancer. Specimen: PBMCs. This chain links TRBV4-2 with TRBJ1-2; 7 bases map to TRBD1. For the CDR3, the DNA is TGTGCCAGCAGCCAAGACTTGGGGGACAGTTCCTCTCTCCACTATGGCTACACCTTC. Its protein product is CASSQDLGDSSSLHYGYTF.